The source of this TCR beta chain is a study of neurological immune-mediated disorders. By 5'RACE with 10-nucleotide random UMIs, the cDNA was made. Whenever a sequencing run was performed, it yielded over 200 million TCR-beta sequences from 15-18 subjects. Using its own MiXCR run on the 5' RACE reads, TCRdb lists one record per CDR3 protein. The repertoire holds about 39,000 distinct CDR3 sequences, roughly 6.9% seen once, with about 6% in the top ten. The study used blood bank volunteers in Maryland, USA, as healthy controls. There were 800,000 to 1,000,000 CD4+ or CD8+ T cells used in the sorted libraries. At least ten counts were recorded for this clonotype. Germline CDR1 and CDR2: SEHNR and FQNEAQ (reference sequence). The V gene lost 2 bases and the J gene lost 2 bases, with 9 bases spanning the gap. This CDR3 region has 14 residues.

The clonotype was recovered from a man aged 45-65 years in good health. J is TRBJ2-5 and V is TRBV7-9; D perhaps matches TRBD2 (6 bases). The source material was CD4+ T cells from blood. CDR3 residues: CASSLLRGQETQYF. The CDR3 nucleotides are TGTGCCAGCAGCTTATTACGGGGGCAAGAGACCCAGTACTTC. The complete variable domain, with remaining parts taken from reference TRBV7-9 and TRBJ2-5, reads DTGVSQNPRHKITKRGQNVTFRCDPISEHNRLYWYRQTLGQGPEFLTYFQNEAQLEKSRLLSDRFSAERPKGSFSTLEIQRTEQGDSAMYLCASSLLRGQETQYFGPGTRLLVL.